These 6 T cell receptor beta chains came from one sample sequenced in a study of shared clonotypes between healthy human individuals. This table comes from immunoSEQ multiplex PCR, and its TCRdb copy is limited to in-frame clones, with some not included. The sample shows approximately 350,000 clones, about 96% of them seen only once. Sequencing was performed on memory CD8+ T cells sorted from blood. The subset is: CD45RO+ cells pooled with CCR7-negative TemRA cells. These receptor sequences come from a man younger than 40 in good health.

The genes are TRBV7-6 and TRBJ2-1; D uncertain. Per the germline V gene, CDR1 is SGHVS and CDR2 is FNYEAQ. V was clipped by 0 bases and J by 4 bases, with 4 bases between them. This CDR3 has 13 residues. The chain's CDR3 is CASSLARYNEQFF. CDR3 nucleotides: TGTGCCAGCAGCTTAGCTAGATACAATGAGCAGTTCTTC.

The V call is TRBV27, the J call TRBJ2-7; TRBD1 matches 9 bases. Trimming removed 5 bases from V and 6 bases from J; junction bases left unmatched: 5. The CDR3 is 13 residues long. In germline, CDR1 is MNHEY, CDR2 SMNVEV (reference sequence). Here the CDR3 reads CASSTKDRGEQYF. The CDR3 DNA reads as TGTGCCAGCAGTACAAAGGACAGGGGCGAGCAGTACTTC.

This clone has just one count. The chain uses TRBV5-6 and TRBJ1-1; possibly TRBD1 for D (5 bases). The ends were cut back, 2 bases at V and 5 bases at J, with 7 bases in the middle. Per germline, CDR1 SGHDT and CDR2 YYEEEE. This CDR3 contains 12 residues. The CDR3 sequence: CASSFGGTEAFF. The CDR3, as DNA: TGTGCCAGCAGCTTCGGGGGGACTGAAGCTTTCTTT.

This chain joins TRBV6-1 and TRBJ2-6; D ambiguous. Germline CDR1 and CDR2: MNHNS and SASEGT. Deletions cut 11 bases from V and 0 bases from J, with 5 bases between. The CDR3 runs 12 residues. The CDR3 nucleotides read TGTGCCTCCCGCTCTGGGGCCAACGTCCTGACTTTC. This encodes CASRSGANVLTF.

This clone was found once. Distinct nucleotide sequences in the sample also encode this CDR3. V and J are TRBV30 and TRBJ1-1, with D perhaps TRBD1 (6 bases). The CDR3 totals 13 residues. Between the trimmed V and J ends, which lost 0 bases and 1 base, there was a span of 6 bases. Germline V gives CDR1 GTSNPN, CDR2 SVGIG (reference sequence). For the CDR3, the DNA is TGTGCCTGGAGTGTAGGGGGGAACACTGAAGCTTTCTTT. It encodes CAWSVGGNTEAFF.

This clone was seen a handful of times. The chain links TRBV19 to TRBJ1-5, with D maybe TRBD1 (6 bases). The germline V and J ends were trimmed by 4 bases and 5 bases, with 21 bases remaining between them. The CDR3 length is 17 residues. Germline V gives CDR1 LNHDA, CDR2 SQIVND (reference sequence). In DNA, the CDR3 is TGTGCCAGTAGTACCGACAGGAGGGGGTACGGCCATCAGCCCCAGCATTTT. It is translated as CASSTDRRGYGHQPQHF.